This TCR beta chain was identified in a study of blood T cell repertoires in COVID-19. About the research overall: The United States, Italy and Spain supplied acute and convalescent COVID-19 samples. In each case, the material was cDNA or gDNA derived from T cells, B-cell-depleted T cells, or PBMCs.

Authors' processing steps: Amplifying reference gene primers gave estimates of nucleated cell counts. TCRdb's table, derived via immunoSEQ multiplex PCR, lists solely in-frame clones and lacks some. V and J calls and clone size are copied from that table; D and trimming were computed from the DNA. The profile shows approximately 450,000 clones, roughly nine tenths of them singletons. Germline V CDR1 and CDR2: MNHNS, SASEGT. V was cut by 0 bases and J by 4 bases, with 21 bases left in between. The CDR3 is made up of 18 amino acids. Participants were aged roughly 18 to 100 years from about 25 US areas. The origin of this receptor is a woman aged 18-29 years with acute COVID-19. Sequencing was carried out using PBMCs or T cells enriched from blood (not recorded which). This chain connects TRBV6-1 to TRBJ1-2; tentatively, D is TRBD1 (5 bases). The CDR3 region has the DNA TGTGCCAGCAGTGAAGCTCTACCCCCTCTAGGGACTGCCTATGGCTACACCTTC. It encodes CASSEALPPLGTAYGYTF.